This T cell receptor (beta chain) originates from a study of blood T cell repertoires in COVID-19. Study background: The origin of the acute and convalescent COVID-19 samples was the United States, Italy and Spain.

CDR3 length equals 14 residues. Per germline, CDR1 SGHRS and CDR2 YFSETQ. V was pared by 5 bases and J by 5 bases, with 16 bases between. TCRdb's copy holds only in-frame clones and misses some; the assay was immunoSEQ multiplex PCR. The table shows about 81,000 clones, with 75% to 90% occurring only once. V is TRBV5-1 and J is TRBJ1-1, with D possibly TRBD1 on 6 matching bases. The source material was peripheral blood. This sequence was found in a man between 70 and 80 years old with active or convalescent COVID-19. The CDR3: CASSLGQLETEAFF. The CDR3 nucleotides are TGCGCCAGCAGTCTAGGACAGCTAGAGACTGAAGCTTTCTTT.